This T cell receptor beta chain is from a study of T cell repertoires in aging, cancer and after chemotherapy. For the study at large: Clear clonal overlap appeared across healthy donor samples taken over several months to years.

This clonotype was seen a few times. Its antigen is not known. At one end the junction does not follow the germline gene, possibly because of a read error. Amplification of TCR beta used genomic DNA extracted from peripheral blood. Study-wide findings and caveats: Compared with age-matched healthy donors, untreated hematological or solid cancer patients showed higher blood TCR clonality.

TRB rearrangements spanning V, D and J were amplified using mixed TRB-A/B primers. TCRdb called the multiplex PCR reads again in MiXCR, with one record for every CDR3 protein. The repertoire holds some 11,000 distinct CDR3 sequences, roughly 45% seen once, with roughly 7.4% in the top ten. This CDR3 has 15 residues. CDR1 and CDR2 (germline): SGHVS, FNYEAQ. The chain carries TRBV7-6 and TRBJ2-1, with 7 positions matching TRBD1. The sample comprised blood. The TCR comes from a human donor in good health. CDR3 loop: CASSLGTAEYNEQFF. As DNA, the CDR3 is TGTGCTAGCAGTCTCGGGACAGCCGAATACAATGAGCAGTTCTTC.